The source of this T cell receptor (beta chain) is a study of blood T cells in healthy people across ages. Overall study context: In model experiments, template switching was able to capture about one barcoded beta molecule for every two T cells that were present.

Together with a sample-barcoded 5' primer, a J-beta primer mix was included in a second PCR lasting about 7 to 12 cycles. The template-switch adaptor was a 5' adaptor with 12 random nucleotides. It tagged each cDNA molecule. TCRdb itself ran the 5' RACE reads through MiXCR, one entry per CDR3 protein. The data hold 1.5 million or so distinct CDR3 sequences, with roughly 40% observed a single time. With regard to this clonotype: One base away lies a much larger clone, so this may be a sequencing read error.

This CDR3 contains 16 residues. Germline CDR1 and CDR2: SEHNR and FQNEAQ (reference sequence). V lost 5 bases to trimming and J lost 2 bases; unmatched junction nucleotides: 11. The origin of this receptor is a young woman in good health. The sequenced sample consisted of blood. The rearrangement joins TRBV7-9 to TRBJ2-5; 7 bases are a match to TRBD2. The CDR3 coding sequence is TGTGCCAGCAGCCTTGGGACTAAAGGACTTCAAGAGACCCAGTACTTC. Its protein is CASSLGTKGLQETQYF.